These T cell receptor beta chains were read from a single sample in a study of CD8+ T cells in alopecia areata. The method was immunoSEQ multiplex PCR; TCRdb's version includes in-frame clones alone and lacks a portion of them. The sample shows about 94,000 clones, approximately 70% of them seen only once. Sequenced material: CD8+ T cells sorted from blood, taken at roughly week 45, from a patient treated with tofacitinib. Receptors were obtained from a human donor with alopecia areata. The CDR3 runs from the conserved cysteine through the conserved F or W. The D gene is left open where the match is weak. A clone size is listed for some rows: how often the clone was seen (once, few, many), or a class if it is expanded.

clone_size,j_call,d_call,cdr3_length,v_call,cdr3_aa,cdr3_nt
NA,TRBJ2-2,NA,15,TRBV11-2,CASSERISDTGELFF,TGTGCCAGCAGCGAGCGGATTTCAGACACCGGGGAGCTGTTTTTT
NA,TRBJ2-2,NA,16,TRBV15,CATSTSGGVETGELFF,TGTGCCACCAGTACGTCCGGAGGGGTGGAAACCGGGGAGCTGTTTTTT
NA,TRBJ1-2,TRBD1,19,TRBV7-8,CASSLLQGMQQFPEFGYTF,TGTGCCAGCAGTCTCCTACAGGGGATGCAACAGTTCCCTGAGTTTGGCTACACCTTC
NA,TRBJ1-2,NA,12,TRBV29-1,CSVDSTSYGYTF,TGCAGCGTTGACTCGACCTCATATGGCTACACCTTC
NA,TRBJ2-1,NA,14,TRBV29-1,CSVAMQQGYNEQFF,TGCAGCGTTGCAATGCAACAGGGTTACAATGAGCAGTTCTTC
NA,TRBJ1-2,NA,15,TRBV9,CASSGGSREGYGYTF,TGTGCCAGCAGCGGGGGTAGTAGGGAAGGGTATGGCTACACCTTC
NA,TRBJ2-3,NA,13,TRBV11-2,CASSTISTDTQYF,TGTGCCAGCAGCACGATAAGCACAGATACGCAGTATTTT
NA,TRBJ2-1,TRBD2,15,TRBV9,CASSVASGGYNEQFF,TGTGCCAGCAGCGTAGCTAGCGGGGGTTACAATGAGCAGTTCTTC
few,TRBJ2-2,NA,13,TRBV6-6,CASTLQVRGELFF,TGTGCCAGCACCTTACAAGTGCGTGGGGAGCTGTTTTTT
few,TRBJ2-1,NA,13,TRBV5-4,CASSPGVYNEQFF,TGTGCCAGCAGCCCGGGCGTCTACAATGAGCAGTTCTTC
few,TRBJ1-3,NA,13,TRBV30,CAWDPTSGNTIYF,TGTGCCTGGGACCCGACCTCTGGAAACACCATATATTTT
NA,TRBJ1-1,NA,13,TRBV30,CAWSVTNTGEAFF,TGTGCCTGGAGTGTTACCAACACGGGAGAAGCTTTCTTT
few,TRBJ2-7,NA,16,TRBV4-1,CASSQEPGPTRVEQYF,TGCGCCAGCAGCCAAGAACCAGGTCCGACAAGGGTCGAGCAGTACTTC
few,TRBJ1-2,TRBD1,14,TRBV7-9,CASSLGGGGGGYTF,TGTGCCAGCAGCTTAGGAGGGGGCGGCGGTGGCTACACCTTC
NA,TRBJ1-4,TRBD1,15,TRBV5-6,CASSAPGQWDEKLFF,TGTGCCAGCAGCGCTCCGGGACAGTGGGATGAAAAACTGTTTTTT
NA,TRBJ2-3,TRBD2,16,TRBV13,CASSSTGTSGTDTQYF,TGTGCCAGCAGCTCAACCGGGACTAGCGGCACAGATACGCAGTATTTT
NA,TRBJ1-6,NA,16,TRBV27,CASSFIGHPYNSPLHF,TGTGCCAGCAGTTTTATTGGACACCCTTATAATTCACCCCTCCACTTT
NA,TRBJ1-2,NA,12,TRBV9,CASSSQLYGYTF,TGTGCCAGCAGCTCCCAGCTTTATGGCTACACCTTC
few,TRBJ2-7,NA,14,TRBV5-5,CASSLGGSWDEQYF,TGTGCCAGCAGCTTAGGAGGGTCGTGGGACGAGCAGTACTTC
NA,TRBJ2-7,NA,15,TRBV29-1,CSVGRGEYFGDEQYF,TGCAGCGTTGGCCGGGGAGAGTATTTTGGGGACGAGCAGTACTTC
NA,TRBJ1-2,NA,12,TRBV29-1,CSVDRGNYGYTF,TGCAGCGTTGATAGAGGGAACTATGGCTACACCTTC
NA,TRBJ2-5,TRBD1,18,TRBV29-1,CSVANNLWDREGQETQYF,TGCAGCGTCGCAAACAATCTCTGGGACAGGGAGGGTCAAGAGACCCAGTACTTC
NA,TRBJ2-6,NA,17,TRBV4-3,CASSQTGWSSGANVLTF,TGCGCCAGCAGCCAAACGGGCTGGAGCTCTGGGGCCAACGTCCTGACTTTC
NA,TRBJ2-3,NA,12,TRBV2,CASVVVSDTQYF,TGTGCCAGCGTTGTCGTATCCGATACGCAGTATTTT
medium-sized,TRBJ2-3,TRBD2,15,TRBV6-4,CASSDSSGGPDTQYF,TGTGCCAGCAGTGACTCTAGCGGGGGGCCAGATACGCAGTATTTT
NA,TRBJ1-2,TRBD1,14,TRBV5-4,CASSSGTGIYGYTF,TGTGCCAGCAGCTCCGGGACAGGGATCTATGGCTACACCTTC
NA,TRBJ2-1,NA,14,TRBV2,CASRGKNTYNEQFF,TGTGCCAGCAGGGGTAAAAATACCTACAATGAGCAGTTCTTC
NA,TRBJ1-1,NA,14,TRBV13,CASNIAGANTEAFF,TGTGCCAGCAACATAGCGGGGGCGAACACTGAAGCTTTCTTT
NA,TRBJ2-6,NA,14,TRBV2,CANLESSGANVLTF,TGTGCCAACCTAGAGAGCTCTGGGGCCAACGTCCTGACTTTC
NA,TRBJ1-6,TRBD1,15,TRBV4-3,CASSLDRVGDSPLHF,TGCGCCAGCAGCCTGGACAGGGTGGGGGATTCACCCCTCCACTTT
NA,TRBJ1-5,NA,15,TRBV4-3,CASSPRLSSNQPQHF,TGCGCCAGCAGCCCTAGGTTAAGTAGCAATCAGCCCCAGCATTTT
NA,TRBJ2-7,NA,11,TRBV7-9,CASSGTYEQYF,TGTGCCAGCAGCGGAACCTACGAGCAGTACTTC
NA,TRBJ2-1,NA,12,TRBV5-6,CASSALDNEQFF,TGTGCCAGCAGCGCCCTCGACAATGAGCAGTTCTTC
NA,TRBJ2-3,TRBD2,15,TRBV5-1,CASSFYGGAEDTQYF,TGCGCCAGCAGCTTTTACGGGGGGGCCGAAGATACGCAGTATTTT
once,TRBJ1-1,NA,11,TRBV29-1,CSVRGNTEAFF,TGCAGCGTTAGGGGGAACACTGAAGCTTTCTTT
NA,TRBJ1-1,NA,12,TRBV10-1,CASSDKDTEAFF,TGCGCCAGCAGTGACAAGGACACTGAAGCTTTCTTT